This entry lists 18 T cell receptor beta chains sequenced from one sample in a study of T cell repertoires in ileal Crohn's disease. Time point meaning: neoterminal ileum biopsy at postoperative endoscopy, about 6 months after surgery. Assay: immunoSEQ multiplex PCR; the TCRdb copy retains only in-frame clones and omits some. The sample has about 60,000 clones; about 88% are singletons. The sample consisted of ileal tissue. The source is an adult with Crohn's disease.

The rearrangement uses TRBV19 and TRBJ2-7, with TRBD2 identical over 8 bases. The CDR3 is 15 residues long. V was clipped by 0 bases and J by 2 bases; unmatched bases: 3. Looked up from germline, CDR1 is LNHDA and CDR2 is SQIVND (reference sequence). The DNA for the CDR3 is TGTGCCAGTAGTATAGATTCCGGGGGGGCCTACGAGCAGTACTTC. Translation: CASSIDSGGAYEQYF.

This chain joins TRBV29-1 and TRBJ1-1, with D possibly being TRBD1 (5 bases). The CDR3 has 13 amino acids. Trimming removed 3 bases from V and 1 base from J, with 9 bases in between. CDR1 is SQVTM, CDR2 ANQGSEA, per germline. The CDR3: CSVDGQSNTEAFF. In DNA, the CDR3 is TGCAGCGTTGATGGACAATCGAACACTGAAGCTTTCTTT.

The rearrangement links TRBV4-3 to TRBJ1-1, with D tentatively TRBD1 (5 bases). V lost 4 bases, J lost 0 bases, and 18 bases lay in between. This CDR3 is built from 17 residues. The V gene's germline CDR1 is LGHNA and CDR2 YSLEER. CDR3 in amino acids: CASSRTTRGGVNTEAFF. DNA of the CDR3: TGCGCCAGCAGCCGAACAACCCGGGGGGGGGTGAACACTGAAGCTTTCTTT.

The chain couples TRBV5-1 to TRBJ1-1; D unclear. CDR1 SGHRS and CDR2 YFSETQ come from the germline V gene. V lost 2 bases and J lost 0, with 11 bases in between. CDR3 size: 15 residues. CDR3 loop: CASSFSAGMNTEAFF. Written as DNA, the CDR3 is TGCGCCAGCAGCTTCTCGGCAGGCATGAACACTGAAGCTTTCTTT.

The J gene is TRBJ1-1, the V gene TRBV9; possibly TRBD1 for D (5 bases). The CDR3 runs 15 residues. The ends were cut back, 0 bases at V and 4 bases at J, with 13 bases in the middle. The germline V gene has CDR1 SGDLS and CDR2 YYNGEE. The CDR3 region has the DNA TGTGCCAGCAGCGTAGTCAGCGGAGGGGTCACTGAAGCTTTCTTT. This codes for CASSVVSGGVTEAFF.

About this clone: An end of the junction differs from the germline gene, which may be a read error. The V and J genes are TRBV7-7 and TRBJ2-7; the D gene is possibly TRBD2 (6 bases). Germline assignment: CDR1 SSHAT and CDR2 FNYEAQ (reference sequence). CDR3 size: 13 residues. In DNA form, the CDR3 reads TGTGCTAGCAGCCTTTTGGAGGGAAGGGAGCAGTACTTC. Protein product: CASSLLEGREQYF. Together with reference TRBV7-7 and TRBJ2-7, the CDR3 gives the full variable domain: GAGVSQSPRYKVTKRGQDVTLRCDPISSHATLYWYQQALGQGPEFLTYFNYEAQPDKSGLPSDRFSAERPEGSISTLTIQRTEQRDSAMYRCASSLLEGREQYFGPGTRLTVT.

The rearrangement uses TRBV5-1 and TRBJ1-2; 7 nucleotides line up with TRBD1. The ends lost 4 bases at V and 3 bases at J; junction bases unmatched: 3. Looked up from germline, CDR1 is SGHRS and CDR2 is YFSETQ. The CDR3 contains 13 residues. CDR3 nucleotide sequence: TGCGCCAGCAGCCTAACAGGGGACTATGGCTACACCTTC. Protein: CASSLTGDYGYTF.

The chain links TRBV27 to TRBJ1-1; D perhaps matches TRBD1 (6 bases). In germline, CDR1 is MNHEY, CDR2 SMNVEV (reference sequence). The CDR3 is made up of 13 amino acids. Trimming removed 3 bases from V and 4 bases from J, with 9 bases in between. In DNA, the CDR3 is TGTGCCAGCAGTTTTCAGGGGAGCACTGAAGCTTTCTTT. It codes for CASSFQGSTEAFF.

This rearrangement joins TRBV11-2 to TRBJ2-5; TRBD2 matches at 10 bases. The CDR3 totals 14 residues. Germline V gives CDR1 SGHAT, CDR2 FQNNGV. V lost 5 bases to trimming and J lost 3 bases; unmatched junction nucleotides: 3. CDR3 in amino acids: CASSRTSGKETQYF. The CDR3 region has the DNA TGTGCCAGCAGCCGGACTAGCGGTAAAGAGACCCAGTACTTC.

V usage is TRBV6-5 and J usage is TRBJ1-2; no reliable D call. Looked up from germline, CDR1 is MNHEY and CDR2 is SVGAGI. V lost 10 bases and J 8 bases, leaving 17 bases between the germline ends. CDR3 length: 12 amino acids. In nucleotides, the CDR3 is TGTGCCATTAGGGAGCCCTTACGAGGCTACACCTTC. Its protein product is CAIREPLRGYTF.

The table lists this clone with a count of one. CDR3 in DNA: TGTGCCAGCAGCGCCGGTTGGGGGGTAGGCAATGAGCAGTTCTTC. It encodes CASSAGWGVGNEQFF. This chain uses TRBV13 with TRBJ2-1, with D possibly being TRBD2 (6 bases). The CDR3 has 15 residues. Trimming stripped 5 bases from V and 6 bases from J, with 17 bases between. Germline CDR1 and CDR2: PRHDT and FYEKMQ (reference sequence).

The chain carries TRBV29-1 and TRBJ2-1, with D possibly TRBD2 on 6 matching bases. Germline loops: CDR1 SQVTM, CDR2 ANQGSEA. CDR3 size: 13 residues. With 3 bases removed from V and 8 bases from J, the gap between germline ends came to 14 bases. The CDR3 DNA follows: TGCAGCGTTGACTCCGGGAGATTTTATGAGCAGTTCTTC. Residues: CSVDSGRFYEQFF.

This sequence joins TRBV6-1 and TRBJ1-2; possible D gene TRBD1, 5 bases. Germline V lookup: CDR1 MNHNS, CDR2 SASEGT. The CDR3 extends over 15 amino acids. V gave up 4 bases and J gave up 8 bases, with 20 bases separating them. CDR3 nucleotide sequence: TGTGCCAGCAGTGGATTTACAGGTGCCTCCCAAGGCTACACCTTC. The encoded protein is CASSGFTGASQGYTF.

This clone was counted a single time. The chain links TRBV6-1 to TRBJ1-5, with 7 nucleotides matching TRBD1. Germline V gene lookup returns CDR1 MNHNS and CDR2 SASEGT. This CDR3 has 16 residues. With 2 bases clipped from V and 2 bases from J, the junction kept 6 bases outside the gene matches. The CDR3 region has the DNA TGTGCCAGCAGTGAACACCGGGACAGTGGCAATCAGCCCCAGCATTTT. Encoded protein: CASSEHRDSGNQPQHF.

V usage is TRBV11-2 and J usage is TRBJ2-1, with 8 bases fitting TRBD2. With V trimmed by 3 bases and J by 6 bases, 13 bases remained unmatched. Per germline, CDR1 SGHAT and CDR2 FQNNGV. The CDR3 length is 17 residues. This CDR3 is CASSFYLAGGRGNEQFF. The CDR3 DNA reads as TGTGCCAGCAGCTTTTATCTGGCGGGAGGACGGGGCAATGAGCAGTTCTTC.

This chain uses TRBV16 with TRBJ1-2; 11 nucleotides agree with TRBD1. Losses at the gene ends were 5 bases for V and 10 bases for J; bases not matched to a gene: 6. Germline V gene lookup returns CDR1 KGHSY and CDR2 FQNENV. The CDR3 spans 13 residues. DNA of the CDR3: TGTGCCAGCAGCGACGGGACAGGGGGTGCCTACACCTTC. This translates into CASSDGTGGAYTF.

This chain links TRBV29-1 with TRBJ1-5; 8 positions match TRBD1. Trimming at V came to 3 bases and at J to 7 bases, leaving 11 bases not matched to a gene. CDR1 is SQVTM and CDR2 is ANQGSEA in the germline V gene. The CDR3 has 15 amino acids. Written as DNA, the CDR3 is TGCAGCGTTGATAAAGTTAGACAGGGGATCCAGCCCCAGCATTTT. This sequence encodes CSVDKVRQGIQPQHF.

This chain links TRBV30 with TRBJ1-1, with TRBD1 identical over 8 bases. Germline CDR1 is GTSNPN and CDR2 is SVGIG (reference sequence). Germline trimming cut 4 bases from V and 0 bases from J; bases unmatched to any gene: 7. This CDR3 is built from 15 residues. The CDR3 DNA reads TGTGCCTGGAAGATAGGGGGACAGGTGAACACTGAAGCTTTCTTT. Its translation: CAWKIGGQVNTEAFF.